This T cell receptor (beta chain) emerged from a study of T-cell reconstitution after alpha-beta-depleted transplantation in children. Findings and caveats of the study: The origin of high day-60 TCRbeta diversity in some patients lay in surviving recipient T cells and thymic progenitors.

The library targeted TCRbeta and was prepared with unique molecular identifiers. TCRdb re-called the PCR reads through MiXCR, storing one row per CDR3 protein. The table includes about 100,000 distinct CDR3 sequences, approximately 8% detected once. This clonotype was counted ten times or more. Its cognate antigen is unknown. The CDR3 has 14 amino acids. V was cut by 3 bases and J by 0 bases, with 9 bases left in between. The sequenced sample was PBMCs, obtained before TCRalphabeta/CD19-depleted stem cell transplant. V gene TRBV12-3 or TRBV12-4 combines with J gene TRBJ2-7; maybe TRBD2 (7 bases). This clonotype was sampled from a boy between 2 and 15 years old with acute lymphoblastic leukemia, due to receive a stem cell transplant. This chain's CDR3 is CASSLGGGSYEQYF. In nucleotides, the CDR3 is TGTGCCAGCAGTTTGGGAGGGGGCTCCTACGAGCAGTACTTC.